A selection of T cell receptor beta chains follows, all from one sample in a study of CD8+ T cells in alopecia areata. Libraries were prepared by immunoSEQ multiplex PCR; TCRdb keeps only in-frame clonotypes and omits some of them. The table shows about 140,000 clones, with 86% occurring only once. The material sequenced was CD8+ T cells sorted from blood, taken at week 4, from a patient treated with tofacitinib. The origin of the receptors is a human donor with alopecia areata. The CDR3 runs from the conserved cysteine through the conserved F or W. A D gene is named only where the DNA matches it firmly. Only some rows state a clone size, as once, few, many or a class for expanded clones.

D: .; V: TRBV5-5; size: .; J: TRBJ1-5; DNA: TGTGCCAGCAGCTTGGGCCAGATCAATCAGCCCCAGCATTTT; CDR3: CASSLGQINQPQHF
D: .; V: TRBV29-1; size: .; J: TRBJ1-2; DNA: TGCAGCGTTACCAACTCAGGGGACCCCTATGGCTACACCTTC; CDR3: CSVTNSGDPYGYTF
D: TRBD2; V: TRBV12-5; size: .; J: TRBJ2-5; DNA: TGTGCTAGTGGTTTGGGAGAACTAGCGATTGAGACCCAGTACTTC; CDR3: CASGLGELAIETQYF
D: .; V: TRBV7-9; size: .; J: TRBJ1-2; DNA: TGTGCCAGCAGCTTAGGGACACCTAACTATGGCTACACCTTC; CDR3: CASSLGTPNYGYTF
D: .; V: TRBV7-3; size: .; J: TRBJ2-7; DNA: TGTGCCAGCAGCTCAACCGACGGGTACGAGCAGTACTTC; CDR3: CASSSTDGYEQYF
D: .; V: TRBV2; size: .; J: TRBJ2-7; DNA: TGTGCCAGCTCGGACATCAACGAGGACGAGCAGTACTTC; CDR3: CASSDINEDEQYF
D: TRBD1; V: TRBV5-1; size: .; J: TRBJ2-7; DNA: TGCGCCAGCAGCTTGGACAGGGGGTACGAGCAGTACTTC; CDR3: CASSLDRGYEQYF
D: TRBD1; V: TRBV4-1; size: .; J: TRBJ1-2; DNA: TGCGCCAGCAGCCAAGAGGACAGGGGCTATGGCTACACCTTC; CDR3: CASSQEDRGYGYTF
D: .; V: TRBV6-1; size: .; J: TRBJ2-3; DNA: TGTGCCAGCACCATAACTAGCAGTAGCACAGATACGCAGTATTTT; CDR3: CASTITSSSTDTQYF
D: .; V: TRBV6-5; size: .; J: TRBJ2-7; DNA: TGTGCCAGCAGCCTCGACGAGACCTACGAGCAGTACTTC; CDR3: CASSLDETYEQYF
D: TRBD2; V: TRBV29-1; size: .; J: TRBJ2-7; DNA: TGCAGCGTTGGACTAGCGGACTACGAGCAGTACTTC; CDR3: CSVGLADYEQYF
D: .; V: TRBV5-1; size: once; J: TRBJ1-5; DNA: TGCGCCAGCAGCAGGGACAGCAATCAGCCCCAGCATTTT; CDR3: CASSRDSNQPQHF
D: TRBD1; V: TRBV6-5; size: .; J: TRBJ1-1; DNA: TGTGCCAGCAGTGACTGGACAGGGCGGGGGACTGAAGCTTTCTTT; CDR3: CASSDWTGRGTEAFF
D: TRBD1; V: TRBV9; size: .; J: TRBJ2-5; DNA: TGTGCCAGCAGCGAAGCGGGGACAGGGGGCCAAGAGACCCAGTACTTC; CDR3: CASSEAGTGGQETQYF
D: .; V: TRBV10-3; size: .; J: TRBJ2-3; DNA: TGTGCCATCAGTGAGTCCCTAGATACGCAGTATTTT; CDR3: CAISESLDTQYF
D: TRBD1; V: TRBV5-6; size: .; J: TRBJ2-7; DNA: TGTGCCAGCAGCCCCGTACAGGGGTCCTACGAGCAGTACTTC; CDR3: CASSPVQGSYEQYF
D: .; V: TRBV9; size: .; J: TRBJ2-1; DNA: TGTGCCAGCAGCGGAAGGGACCTCACCCCTGGGCCGTTCTTC; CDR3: CASSGRDLTPGPFF
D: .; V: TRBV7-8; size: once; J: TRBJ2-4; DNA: TGTGCCAGCAGCTTAGTGGGGGACATTTTAGCCAAAAACATTCAGTACTTC; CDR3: CASSLVGDILAKNIQYF
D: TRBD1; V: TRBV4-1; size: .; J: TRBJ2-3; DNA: TGCGCCAGCAGAAGGGGGCCGGGGAGCACAGATACGCAGTATTTT; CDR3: CASRRGPGSTDTQYF
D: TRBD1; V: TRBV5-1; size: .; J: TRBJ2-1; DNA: TGCGCCAGCAGCCCAGGGACAGGGAATGAGCAGTTCTTC; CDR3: CASSPGTGNEQFF
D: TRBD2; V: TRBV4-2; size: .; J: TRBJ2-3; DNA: TGTGCCAGCAGCCAAGATGCCGGGACTAGCGGGTATACGCAGTATTTT; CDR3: CASSQDAGTSGYTQYF
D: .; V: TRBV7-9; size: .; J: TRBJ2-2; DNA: TGTGCCAGCAGGGGACCCGGGGAGCTGTTTTTT; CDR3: CASRGPGELFF
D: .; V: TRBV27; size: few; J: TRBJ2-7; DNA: TGTGCCAGCAGTTTATCTTCGGCGGGCTCCCTCGATTCCGGTGGGGAGCAGTACTTC; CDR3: CASSLSSAGSLDSGGEQYF
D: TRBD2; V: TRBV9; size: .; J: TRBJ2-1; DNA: TGTGCCAGCAGCGTCTTAGCGGGTGGGCAGTTCTTC; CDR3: CASSVLAGGQFF
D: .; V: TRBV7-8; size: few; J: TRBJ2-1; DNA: TGTGCCAGCAGCTTAGTGGGTATCTCCGGAGAACCAACCTACAATGAGCAGTTCTTC; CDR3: CASSLVGISGEPTYNEQFF
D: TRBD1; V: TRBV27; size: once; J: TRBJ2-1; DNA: TGTGCCAGCAGTTTATCCGGGACAGGGAGATACAATGAGCAGTTCTTC; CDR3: CASSLSGTGRYNEQFF
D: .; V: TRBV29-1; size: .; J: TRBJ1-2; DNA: TGCAGCGTTGAAGGGCGGATCGGCTACACCTTC; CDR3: CSVEGRIGYTF
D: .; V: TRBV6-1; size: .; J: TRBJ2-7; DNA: TGTGCCAGCCGGGATTCCCAGAGCTCCTACGAGCAGTACTTC; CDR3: CASRDSQSSYEQYF
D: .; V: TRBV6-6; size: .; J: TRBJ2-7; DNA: TGTGCCAGCAGTTTCCTCTCGACTAGAGACTACGAGCAGTACTTC; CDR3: CASSFLSTRDYEQYF
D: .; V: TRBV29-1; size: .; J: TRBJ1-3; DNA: TGCAGCGCCGCCGGGGCGCACTCTGGAAACACCATATATTTT; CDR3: CSAAGAHSGNTIYF
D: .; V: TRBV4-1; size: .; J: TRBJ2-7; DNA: TGCGCCAGCAGCCAAGAGTTAAGGGGGTACGAGCAGTACTTC; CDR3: CASSQELRGYEQYF
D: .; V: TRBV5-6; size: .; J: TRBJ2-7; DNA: TGTGCCAGCAGCTTCGGGACTTCCTACGAGCAGTACTTC; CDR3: CASSFGTSYEQYF
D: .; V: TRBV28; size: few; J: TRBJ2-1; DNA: TGTGCCATCACTCCCCAACGCGATTACAATGAGCAGTTCTTC; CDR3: CAITPQRDYNEQFF
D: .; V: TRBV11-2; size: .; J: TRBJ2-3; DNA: TGTGCCAGCAGCTTGGGGGGACCAGATACGCAGTATTTT; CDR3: CASSLGGPDTQYF
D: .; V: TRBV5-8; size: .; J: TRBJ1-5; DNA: TGTGCCAGCACCCCCACCATCAGGGCCTCCGGCTATCAGCCCCAGCATTTT; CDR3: CASTPTIRASGYQPQHF
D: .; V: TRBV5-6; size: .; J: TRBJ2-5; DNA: TGTGCCAGCACCAGTCAGACCGGGACGTTGACAGAGACCCAGTACTTC; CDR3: CASTSQTGTLTETQYF
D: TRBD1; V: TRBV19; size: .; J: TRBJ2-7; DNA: TGTGCCAGTAGTACGTCCGGGACAGGAATTTCCTACGAGCAGTACTTC; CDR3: CASSTSGTGISYEQYF
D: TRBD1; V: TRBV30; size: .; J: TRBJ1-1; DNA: TGTGCCTGGAGTGACCTCGGGACAGTTACTGAAGCTTTCTTT; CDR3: CAWSDLGTVTEAFF
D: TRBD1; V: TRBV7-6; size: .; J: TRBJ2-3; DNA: TGTGCCAGCAGCTCGAGGGACAGGGAACTTTCAGATACGCAGTATTTT; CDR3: CASSSRDRELSDTQYF
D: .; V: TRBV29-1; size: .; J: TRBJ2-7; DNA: TGCAGCGTTGTAGAACCGGGACAAATCACCTACGAGCAGTACTTC; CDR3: CSVVEPGQITYEQYF
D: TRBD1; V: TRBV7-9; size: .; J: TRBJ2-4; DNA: TGTGCCAGCAGCGTAGACAGGGAGAGGAACATTCAGTACTTC; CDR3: CASSVDRERNIQYF
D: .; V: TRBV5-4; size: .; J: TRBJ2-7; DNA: TGTGCCAGCAGCTCTCGGGATTCCTACGAGCAGTACTTC; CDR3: CASSSRDSYEQYF
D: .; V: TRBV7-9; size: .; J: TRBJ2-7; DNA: TGTGCCAGCAGCGGCCTTAACAGGGACGAGCAGTACTTC; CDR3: CASSGLNRDEQYF
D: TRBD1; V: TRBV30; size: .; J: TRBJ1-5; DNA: TGTGCCTGGAGTCATGGGGGACAGCGAAATCAGCCCCAGCATTTT; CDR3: CAWSHGGQRNQPQHF